This T cell receptor beta chain was obtained from a study of shared clonotypes between healthy human individuals. With regard to this clone: Its antigen is unknown.

Overall study results and limits: Clonotype sharing among the donors was expected to vary with sequencing depth.

Donors, healthy HIV-negative adults, lacked recent acute infections or vaccinations. The CDR3 totals 15 residues. Looked up from germline, CDR1 is MDHEN and CDR2 is SYDVKM. V dropped 3 bases and J dropped 4; count of bases not matched to a gene: 5. Sequencing used immunoSEQ multiplex PCR; TCRdb keeps in-frame clones, though not all of them. The sample records a few hundred thousand clones, around 79% being singletons. This receptor was identified in a woman in her forties in good health. Some clones in this sample may be carry-over from other donors' samples. The material sequenced was PBMCs. The chain employs TRBV28 and TRBJ2-1; 8 bases fit TRBD2. The chain's CDR3 is CASSLAGGGYNEQFF. DNA of the CDR3: TGTGCCAGCAGTTTGGCGGGAGGAGGGTACAATGAGCAGTTCTTC.